This T cell receptor (beta chain) was captured by sequencing in a study of cytomegalovirus exposure and HLA in healthy donors. Study-wide context: Prior work identified around 100 million unique TCR beta sequences in approximately 200 million T cells. Out of fewer than 500 genotyped donors, roughly 83% belonged to the Caucasian-associated ancestry cluster.

The study ran its PCR with 60 Vbeta and 13 Jbeta primers. Using immunoSEQ multiplex PCR, the repertoire was profiled, and TCRdb retains in-frame clones only, with some absent. Here the sample spans about 160,000 clones, 79% being singletons. Germline V CDR1 and CDR2: LNHDA, SQIVND (reference sequence). The CDR3 has 15 amino acids. Trimming took 2 bases from V and 2 from J, leaving 13 bases between them. The sample was PBMCs. This receptor was identified in a man aged 50-60 years in good health and CMV-seropositive. The chain uses TRBV19 and TRBJ2-7; D perhaps matches TRBD1 (6 bases). CDR3 bases: TGTGCCAGTAGTATACTCGCACAGGGTCCCTACGAGCAGTACTTC. Encoded protein: CASSILAQGPYEQYF. Supplemented by reference TRBV19 and TRBJ2-7, the full variable domain reads DGGITQSPKYLFRKEGQNVTLSCEQNLNHDAMYWYRQDPGQGLRLIYYSQIVNDFQKGDIAEGYSVSREKKESFPLTVTSAQKNPTAFYLCASSILAQGPYEQYFGPGTRLTVT.